This TCR beta chain originates from a study of cytomegalovirus exposure and HLA in healthy donors. Study as a whole: Counted in an early data release were approximately 80 million unique TCRs from HLA-typed donors. General study findings and limits: Using a false discovery rate of 0.05, a later analysis showed that approximately 16,000 TCR beta sequences were associated with HLA alleles. Within an earlier analysis, most TCR beta V segments proved productive either about 87% or about 30% of the time.

Each donor was nominally healthy when sampled (though unrecorded immune exposures were likely). There are 16 residues in the CDR3. With 5 bases clipped from V and 6 bases from J, the junction kept 11 bases outside the gene matches. CDR1 and CDR2 (germline): MNHEY, SMNVEV (reference sequence). This clone was seen once. Its antigen remains unidentified. The PCR contained 60 Vbeta and 13 Jbeta primers. The method was immunoSEQ multiplex PCR; TCRdb's version includes in-frame clones alone and lacks a portion of them. The sample carries 150,000 to 200,000 clones, about 81% recorded once. The rearrangement joins TRBV27 to TRBJ2-5, with 11 bases fitting TRBD1. This TCR came from a man between 18 and 35 years old in good health and CMV-seronegative. Sequencing was done on a sample of PBMCs. CDR3 DNA: TGTGCCAGCAGTAACCTCCGGGACAGGGGGTCGAAGACCCAGTACTTC. It translates to CASSNLRDRGSKTQYF.